The 27 T cell receptor beta chains presented below share a single source sample, sequenced in a study of naive and memory T cell subsets. Both TRBC1 and TRBC2 were covered by a beta constant-region primer of two equimolar oligonucleotides. The ligated cDNA underwent four PCR rounds using SP2 and nested alpha and beta constant-region primers. TCRdb redid the calling of the UMI-ligation and nested PCR reads with MiXCR, one entry per CDR3 protein. The sample lists 95,000 to 150,000 distinct CDR3 sequences, 36% occurring once. Sequenced sample: central memory CD4+ T cells from blood. All receptors come from a human donor in good health.

This clonotype was seen a handful of times. This rearrangement joins TRBV5-4 to TRBJ2-2, with D maybe TRBD2 (6 bases). The V gene's germline CDR1 is SGHNT and CDR2 YYREEE (reference sequence). The CDR3 is 15 amino acids. Trimming removed 4 bases from V and 5 bases from J, with 15 bases in between. The CDR3 loop is CASSRRGVNTGELFF. The CDR3 nucleotides read TGTGCCAGCAGCCGGAGGGGAGTGAATACCGGGGAGCTGTTTTTT.

This chain joins TRBV14 and TRBJ1-1, with no clear D. Germline CDR1 reads SGHDN; CDR2 reads FVKESK. The CDR3 sequence is 14 residues long. The V gene lost 2 bases and the J gene lost 2 bases, with 9 bases spanning the gap. The CDR3 loop reads CASSQNNPNTEAFF. DNA for the CDR3: TGTGCCAGCAGCCAAAATAATCCTAACACTGAAGCTTTCTTT. Filled out from reference TRBV14 and TRBJ1-1, the complete variable domain reads EAGVTQFPSHSVIEKGQTVTLRCDPISGHDNLYWYRRVMGKEIKFLLHFVKESKQDESGMPNNRFLAERTGGTYSTLKVQPAELEDSGVYFCASSQNNPNTEAFFGQGTRLTVV.

The chain combines TRBV5-1 with TRBJ2-1; 11 bases line up with TRBD2. The CDR3 has 16 amino acids. The ends lost 5 bases at V and 5 bases at J; junction bases unmatched: 9. Germline lookup yields CDR1 SGHRS and CDR2 YFSETQ. Here the CDR3 DNA reads TGCGCCAGCAGACCAGGGGGACTAGCGGAAAACAATGAGCAGTTCTTC. Its translation is CASRPGGLAENNEQFF.

The chain is built from TRBV6-2 or TRBV6-3 and TRBJ1-1; TRBD1 matches 9 bases. The CDR3 has 15 residues. J was trimmed by 5 bases and V by 7 bases; bases with no gene match: 11. Per germline, CDR1 MNHEY and CDR2 SVGEGT. The CDR3 here is CASTSRNRGRTEAFF. The CDR3 DNA reads TGTGCCAGCACCTCCAGGAACAGGGGGCGGACTGAAGCTTTCTTT.

This clonotype was counted only a few times. The rearrangement uses TRBV13 and TRBJ2-5, with D hard to call. Germline assignment: CDR1 PRHDT and CDR2 FYEKMQ (reference sequence). V was shortened by 5 bases and J by 5 bases, with 15 bases between the two germline ends. The CDR3 is 14 amino acids. The CDR3 sequence is CASSPLDGRETQYF. DNA for the CDR3: TGTGCCAGCAGCCCCCTCGATGGGCGGGAGACCCAGTACTTC.

J is TRBJ2-5 and V is TRBV29-1; D uncertain. The germline V gene has CDR1 SQVTM and CDR2 ANQGSEA. The CDR3 runs to 10 residues. The V end lost 1 base, the J end lost 6 bases, and 3 bases lay between the germline ends. The CDR3 region has the DNA TGCAGCGTTGAAGCCCAGACCCAGTACTTC. Its translation is CSVEAQTQYF.

The chain links TRBV6-6 to TRBJ1-1, with unresolved D. Trimming left V 0 bases short and J 5 bases short, with 13 bases between. The CDR3 is 15 amino acids. Per germline, CDR1 MNHNY and CDR2 SVGAGI (reference sequence). DNA of the CDR3: TGTGCCAGCAGTTACTCGTTGACTATCGGAACTGAAGCTTTCTTT. Its translation: CASSYSLTIGTEAFF.

This chain uses TRBV6-6 with TRBJ1-5; D is unresolved. Per the germline V gene, CDR1 is MNHNY and CDR2 is SVGAGI (reference sequence). The V and J ends lost 5 bases and 0 bases respectively, with 8 bases between them. The CDR3 spans 14 residues. This CDR3 reads CASSHSDSNQPQHF. The CDR3 DNA follows: TGTGCCAGCAGTCACAGTGATAGCAATCAGCCCCAGCATTTT.

The sample holds many counts of this clonotype. The chain recombines TRBV29-1 with TRBJ1-4; TRBD1 is a possible D gene (5 bases). V was shortened by 5 bases and J by 1 base, with 8 bases between the two germline ends. From germline, CDR1 is SQVTM and CDR2 ANQGSEA. The CDR3 length is 13 residues. The CDR3 DNA sequence: TGCAGCGTTCGGGGGGAAACTAATGAAAAACTGTTTTTT. This sequence encodes CSVRGETNEKLFF.

This clonotype was picked up a small number of times. J is TRBJ2-6 and V is TRBV6-5; D is unresolved. V was trimmed by 2 bases and J by 4 bases, leaving 9 bases between them. The CDR3 has 15 residues. The germline V gene has CDR1 MNHEY and CDR2 SVGAGI. The CDR3 region is CASSYVGLGANVLTF. DNA for the CDR3: TGTGCCAGCAGTTACGTCGGCTTGGGGGCCAACGTCCTGACTTTC.

In regard to this clonotype: This may be a read error, as it is one base from a much larger clone. The V gene is TRBV6-2 or TRBV6-3, the J gene TRBJ2-7, with 9 nucleotides matching TRBD2. Germline V gene sequence: CDR1 MNHEY, CDR2 SVGEGT. The CDR3 extends over 14 amino acids. With V trimmed by 9 bases and J by 2 bases, 8 bases remained unmatched. This chain's CDR3 is CARRSPSGTYEQYF. CDR3 DNA sequence: TGTGCCAGACGTTCTCCTAGCGGGACCTACGAGCAGTACTTC.

V and J are TRBV28 and TRBJ2-1, with 9 bases identical to TRBD2. J lost 8 bases, V lost 5 bases, and 10 bases had no gene match. From germline, CDR1 is MDHEN and CDR2 SYDVKM. The CDR3 spans 15 residues. The CDR3 region is CASSGLASFWDEQFF. In DNA form, the CDR3 reads TGTGCCAGCAGTGGACTAGCGTCATTCTGGGATGAGCAGTTCTTC. Full variable domain (rest looked up from reference TRBV28 and TRBJ2-1): DVKVTQSSRYLVKRTGEKVFLECVQDMDHENMFWYRQDPGLGLRLIYFSYDVKMKEKGDIPEGYSVSREKKERFSLILESASTNQTSMYLCASSGLASFWDEQFFGPGTRLTVL.

This chain connects TRBV15 to TRBJ2-1, with D maybe TRBD2 (5 bases). Germline V gives CDR1 LNHNV, CDR2 YYDKDF (reference sequence). Trimming left V 2 bases short and J 4 bases short, with 15 bases between. The CDR3 contains 16 residues. The CDR3 loop is CATSRRNREPYNEQFF. The CDR3 bases are TGTGCCACCAGCAGAAGAAATAGGGAGCCGTACAATGAGCAGTTCTTC.

The chain is built from TRBV7-3 and TRBJ1-4; D gene unclear. Trimming removed 1 base at V and 8 bases at J, with 5 bases between. The CDR3 is 12 residues long. The germline CDR1 and CDR2 sequences are SGHTA and FQGTGA. Here the CDR3 DNA reads TGTGCCAGCAGCTTAAACAGCGAAAAACTGTTTTTT. Amino acid sequence: CASSLNSEKLFF.

The chain has TRBV27 and TRBJ2-1; TRBD2 agrees at 8 bases. The CDR3 loop spans 14 amino acids. Per germline, CDR1 MNHEY and CDR2 SMNVEV (reference sequence). V trimming: 3 bases; J trimming: 9 bases; junction bases outside the gene matches: 7. In DNA, the CDR3 is TGTGCCAGCAGTTTCGGGAGGGGTTGGGGTGAGCAGTTCTTC. Translating gives CASSFGRGWGEQFF.

This clonotype was detected only a few times. The V and J genes are TRBV18 and TRBJ2-1; 8 nucleotides line up with TRBD1. Trimming took 1 base from V and 1 from J; bases not matched to a gene: 3. The germline CDR1 and CDR2 sequences are KGHSH and LQKENI. This CDR3 has 16 residues. The CDR3: CASSPRDRTSYNEQFF. CDR3 bases: TGTGCCAGCTCACCACGGGACAGGACTTCCTACAATGAGCAGTTCTTC.

V usage is TRBV5-4 and J usage is TRBJ2-3; the D is unclear. Trimming left V 0 bases short and J 3 bases short, with 2 bases between. The CDR3 loop spans 12 amino acids. The V gene's germline CDR1 is SGHNT and CDR2 YYREEE (reference sequence). CDR3 in DNA: TGTGCCAGCAGCTTGGCGACAGATACGCAGTATTTT. Its translation is CASSLATDTQYF.

This clonotype showed up just a few times. This chain links TRBV29-1 with TRBJ2-2; D not certain. Per germline, CDR1 SQVTM and CDR2 ANQGSEA. The CDR3 contains 12 residues. Trimming removed 4 bases at V and 6 bases at J, with 9 bases between. CDR3 protein: CSVGRKAGELFF. CDR3 sequence (DNA): TGCAGCGTTGGGCGGAAGGCCGGGGAGCTGTTTTTT.

The V and J genes are TRBV5-1 and TRBJ1-1; the match to TRBD1 covers 10 bases. Germline lookup yields CDR1 SGHRS and CDR2 YFSETQ. V dropped 2 bases and J dropped 8; count of bases not matched to a gene: 3. The CDR3 contains 13 residues. For the CDR3, the DNA is TGCGCCAGCAGCTTACGGGACAGGGGAGAAGCTTTCTTT. This codes for CASSLRDRGEAFF.

This clonotype appeared once. This sequence joins TRBV3-1 and TRBJ2-5; TRBD2 agrees at 8 bases. The CDR3 runs 15 residues. V gave up 1 base and J gave up 2 bases; unmatched junction bases: 3. Germline CDR1 LGHDT, CDR2 YNNKEL (reference sequence). The CDR3 DNA reads as TGTGCCAGCAGCCAAGCCGGGACTAGGCAAGAGACCCAGTACTTC. This encodes CASSQAGTRQETQYF.

The genes are TRBV12-3 or TRBV12-4 and TRBJ2-3, with 8 nucleotides matching TRBD2. With 2 bases clipped from V and 2 bases from J, the junction kept 9 bases outside the gene matches. This CDR3 has 17 amino acids. As DNA, the CDR3 is TGTGCCAGCAGTTTATATATGGTAGCGGGGCTCACAGATACGCAGTATTTT. Its protein product is CASSLYMVAGLTDTQYF.

This clonotype was detected only once. The rearrangement uses TRBV4-3 and TRBJ2-5, with 10 nucleotides matching TRBD2. Trimming cost V 1 base and J 5 bases; bases outside gene matches: 7. Germline V lookup: CDR1 LGHNA, CDR2 YSLEER. This CDR3 region has 16 residues. In nucleotides, the CDR3 is TGCGCCAGCAGCCAAGGGGTAGCGGGAGGCGGGGAGACCCAGTACTTC. It encodes CASSQGVAGGGETQYF.

This rearrangement joins TRBV19 to TRBJ1-2; TRBD1 aligns across 7 bases. The germline CDR1 and CDR2 sequences are LNHDA and SQIVND (reference sequence). The CDR3 consists of 15 residues. Unmatched junction bases numbered 8, after V lost 3 bases and J lost 4 bases. This CDR3 is CASSIGGQPFYGYTF. The CDR3 bases are TGTGCCAGTAGTATTGGGGGACAGCCTTTCTATGGCTACACCTTC.

This rearrangement joins TRBV2 to TRBJ2-4; 8 bases match TRBD2. The CDR3 length is 14 residues. Losses at the gene ends were 6 bases for V and 9 bases for J; bases not matched to a gene: 10. Germline V lookup: CDR1 SNHLY, CDR2 FYNNEI. CDR3 sequence reads: CASSATSGRGIQYF. For the CDR3, the DNA is TGTGCCAGCAGCGCTACTAGCGGAAGGGGCATTCAGTACTTC.

This clonotype was observed a handful of times. In nucleotides, the CDR3 is TGCAGTGCTCAACCGGGACGGACTCTCCCGCAGTACTTC. This codes for CSAQPGRTLPQYF. The chain carries TRBV20-1 and TRBJ2-7, with D possibly called TRBD1 or TRBD2 (5 bases each). Germline V gene sequence: CDR1 DFQATT, CDR2 SNEGSKA (reference sequence). This CDR3 spans 13 amino acids. Trimming stripped 5 bases from V and 9 bases from J, with 20 bases between.

The rearrangement uses TRBV29-1 and TRBJ2-2; no reliable D call. With 5 bases removed from V and 4 bases from J, the gap between germline ends came to 11 bases. The CDR3 contains 13 residues. The germline V gene encodes CDR1 SQVTM and CDR2 ANQGSEA. Here the CDR3 DNA reads TGCAGCGTTCAACCCCACCTCACCGGGGAGCTGTTTTTT. This encodes CSVQPHLTGELFF.

This chain joins TRBV7-2 and TRBJ2-6; 8 bases match TRBD1. This CDR3 region has 16 residues. The V gene end was trimmed by 5 bases and the J gene end by 4 bases; junction bases not matched to a gene: 7. Germline V gene lookup returns CDR1 SGHTA and CDR2 FQGNSA. The CDR3 DNA reads as TGTGCCAGCAGCCCCCGGACAGGGTACGGGGCCAACGTCCTGACTTTC. Protein: CASSPRTGYGANVLTF. Variable domain in full (rest from reference TRBV7-2 and TRBJ2-6): GAGVSQSPSNKVTEKGKDVELRCDPISGHTALYWYRQSLGQGLEFLIYFQGNSAPDKSGLPSDRFSAERTGGSVSTLTIQRTQQEDSAVYLCASSPRTGYGANVLTFGAGSRLTVL.